Following are 20 T cell receptor beta chains from one sample sequenced in a study of T cell repertoires in cytomegalovirus infection. These receptors have no identified antigens. MiXCR was run by TCRdb on the reads, yielding one entry per CDR3 protein. The repertoire holds 90,000 to 130,000 distinct CDR3 sequences, with around 10% as singletons. Specimen: PBMCs, sequenced either directly or after in vitro stimulation (not recorded which). The source of these receptors is a human donor in good health (CMV status not recorded). Some clones in this sample may be carry-over from other donors' samples.

The V gene is TRBV5-1, the J gene TRBJ2-5; 10 bases match TRBD2. The CDR3 is 14 residues long. Germline assignment: CDR1 SGHRS and CDR2 YFSETQ. With 7 bases clipped from V and 3 bases from J, the junction kept 6 bases outside the gene matches. CDR3 nucleotide sequence: TGCGCCAGCTCAATTGGGACTAGCGAAGAGACCCAGTACTTC. It yields the protein CASSIGTSEETQYF.

This clonotype was recorded a few times. This chain links TRBV4-3 with TRBJ2-7; possibly TRBD1 or TRBD2 for D (5 bases each). Germline CDR1 reads LGHNA; CDR2 reads YSLEER. CDR3 length: 19 amino acids. V dropped 1 base and J dropped 4 bases, with 26 bases sitting between them. The CDR3 reads CASSQAVGGARGVDYEQYF. CDR3 DNA sequence: TGCGCCAGCAGCCAAGCGGTGGGTGGGGCTCGGGGTGTCGATTACGAGCAGTACTTC.

The gene calls are TRBV7-2 and TRBJ1-2; weak D call: TRBD1 (5 bases). The germline V gene encodes CDR1 SGHTA and CDR2 FQGNSA. The CDR3 runs 15 residues. Trimming pared 1 base from V and 2 bases from J, leaving 11 bases between. In DNA, the CDR3 is TGTGCCAGCAGCTTAGGCGGGGCTTTCAACTATGGCTACACCTTC. Translation: CASSLGGAFNYGYTF.

In its sample, this clonotype was seen many times. This sequence joins TRBV27 and TRBJ2-1; possible D gene TRBD1, 6 bases. Trimming cost V 5 bases and J 10 bases, with 12 bases left between them. The CDR3 runs 12 residues. From germline, CDR1 is MNHEY and CDR2 SMNVEV (reference sequence). In nucleotides, the CDR3 is TGTGCCAGCAGTGTACAGGGCCAGGAGCAGTTCTTC. This translates into CASSVQGQEQFF.

CDR3 nucleotide sequence: TGTGCCAGCAGTGCGGGTCCTTCACAGTTCTTC. Amino acid sequence: CASSAGPSQFF. J is TRBJ2-1 and V is TRBV5-6, with D possibly matching TRBD2 (5 bases). V lost 5 bases and J lost 13, with 13 bases in between. Germline assignment: CDR1 SGHDT and CDR2 YYEEEE. The CDR3 extends over 11 amino acids.

The table lists this clonotype with many counts. This chain connects TRBV28 to TRBJ1-5; TRBD1 agrees at 9 bases. This CDR3 has 15 amino acids. Germline-derived CDR1 and CDR2 are MDHEN and SYDVKM. Trimming cost V 2 bases and J 4 bases; bases outside gene matches: 3. The CDR3 protein is CASSLGTGRNQPQHF. The CDR3 DNA follows: TGTGCCAGCAGTTTAGGGACAGGGAGGAATCAGCCCCAGCATTTT.

This clonotype was observed many times. The J gene is TRBJ1-1, the V gene TRBV19, with 7 nucleotides matching TRBD1. With 6 bases clipped from V and 2 bases from J, the junction kept 15 bases outside the gene matches. From germline, CDR1 is LNHDA and CDR2 SQIVND (reference sequence). The CDR3 covers 17 residues. The CDR3 reads CASRSPQGGGLNTEAFF. CDR3 nucleotide sequence: TGTGCCAGTAGGAGCCCCCAGGGGGGCGGTTTAAACACTGAAGCTTTCTTT.

The chain recombines TRBV15 with TRBJ1-5, with D possibly TRBD1 on 5 matching bases. CDR3 length: 15 residues. From germline, CDR1 is LNHNV and CDR2 YYDKDF (reference sequence). The V end was cut by 3 bases, the J end by 2 bases, with 11 bases between. The CDR3 DNA sequence: TGTGCCACCAGCAGGGAATGGGGCGGCAATCAGCCCCAGCATTTT. This sequence encodes CATSREWGGNQPQHF.

The table lists this clonotype with many counts. This chain links TRBV6-5 with TRBJ2-5; 7 bases map to TRBD1. V lost 7 bases and J lost 1; bases outside the gene matches: 0. The germline gives CDR1 MNHEY, CDR2 SVGAGI. CDR3 size: 12 residues. The CDR3 DNA sequence: TGTGCCAGCACAGGGGGCCAAGAGACCCAGTACTTC. It codes for CASTGGQETQYF.

This sequence joins TRBV20-1 and TRBJ1-6; D remains ambiguous. The CDR3 runs 12 residues. CDR1 and CDR2 from the germline V gene are DFQATT and SNEGSKA (reference sequence). The germline V and J ends were trimmed by 6 bases and 9 bases, with 12 bases remaining between them. The CDR3 sequence: CSAPGSSSPLHF. The DNA for the CDR3 is TGCAGTGCCCCCGGGAGTAGTTCACCCCTCCACTTT.

This clonotype was seen at least ten times. The chain employs TRBV12-3 or TRBV12-4 and TRBJ1-1; D uncertain. Trimming took off 7 bases at V and 0 bases at J, with 12 bases between the two ends. The CDR3 consists of 14 residues. In DNA, the CDR3 is TGTGCCAGCACCCGCGCACTTATGAACACTGAAGCTTTCTTT. This translates into CASTRALMNTEAFF.

As to this clonotype: A much larger clone is a single base away; this may be a read error. This chain connects TRBV27 to TRBJ2-3; 11 positions match TRBD1. The J call may be in error: the DNA end matches TRBJ1-5 better. This CDR3 is 16 amino acids long. Germline CDR1 is MNHEY and CDR2 is SMNVEV (reference sequence). For the CDR3, the DNA is TGTGCCAGCACCTCCGGACAGGGGGCCATCACAGATACGCAGCATTTT. This translates into CASTSGQGAITDTQHF.

For this clonotype: A much more abundant neighbour one base away suggests this may be a read error. The chain has TRBV5-8 and TRBJ1-1; possible D gene TRBD1, 5 bases. This CDR3 spans 12 amino acids. Germline V gives CDR1 SGHTS, CDR2 YDEGEE. The DNA of the CDR3 is TGTGTCAGCAGCTTTGGGGGCACTGAAGCTTTCTTT. Amino acids: CVSSFGGTEAFF.

This clonotype appeared a few times. The chain links TRBV5-4 to TRBJ2-5; 12 bases map to TRBD2. This CDR3 contains 16 residues. Germline-derived CDR1 and CDR2 are SGHNT and YYREEE (reference sequence). Trimming cost V 0 bases and J 4 bases; bases outside gene matches: 4. In DNA, the CDR3 is TGTGCCAGCAGCTTGGGGGGACTAGCGGGTGGAGAGACCCAGTACTTC. Its translation is CASSLGGLAGGETQYF.

This clonotype was observed a few times. The V and J genes are TRBV7-2 and TRBJ1-2; possible D gene TRBD1, 6 bases. The CDR3 is 14 amino acids. V lost 4 bases, J lost 4 bases, and 13 bases lay in between. In germline, CDR1 is SGHTA, CDR2 FQGNSA. The CDR3 reads CASSSSTGTYGYTF. The CDR3 nucleotides are TGTGCCAGCAGCTCTTCGACAGGCACCTATGGCTACACCTTC. The full variable domain, with the rest looked up from reference TRBV7-2 and TRBJ1-2, is GAGVSQSPSNKVTEKGKDVELRCDPISGHTALYWYRQSLGQGLEFLIYFQGNSAPDKSGLPSDRFSAERTGGSVSTLTIQRTQQEDSAVYLCASSSSTGTYGYTFGSGTRLTVV.

This clonotype was found a few times. The chain joins TRBV6-2 or TRBV6-3 to TRBJ1-1; tentative D call: TRBD1 (5 bases). CDR1 is MNHEY, CDR2 SVGEGT, per germline. V dropped 1 base and J dropped 4 bases, with 25 bases sitting between them. This CDR3 spans 19 amino acids. CDR3 DNA sequence: TGTGCCAGCAGTTACTTACTCCGTACCGGGACCCCCGCGGGCACTGAAGCTTTCTTT. This translates into CASSYLLRTGTPAGTEAFF.

This clonotype has ten or more counts. The chain has TRBV12-3 or TRBV12-4 and TRBJ1-1, with D uncertain. V lost 4 bases and J 2 bases, leaving 2 bases between the germline ends. The CDR3 has 11 amino acids. The CDR3 DNA reads TGTGCCAGCAGTTCCAACACTGAAGCTTTCTTT. Translating gives CASSSNTEAFF.

A few counts support this clonotype. J is TRBJ2-7 and V is TRBV7-8, with D possibly being TRBD2 (6 bases). Germline CDR1 SGHVS, CDR2 FQNEAQ. The CDR3 runs 16 residues. Trimming cost V 1 base and J 6 bases, with 19 bases left between them. CDR3 amino acids: CASSLEVHGRDREQYF. The CDR3 nucleotides read TGTGCCAGCAGCTTAGAGGTGCATGGGCGGGATCGCGAGCAGTACTTC.

The chain combines TRBV30 with TRBJ1-4; D unresolved. The germline V and J ends were trimmed by 4 bases and 5 bases, with 14 bases remaining between them. The CDR3 is 14 residues long. Germline CDR1 and CDR2: GTSNPN and SVGIG (reference sequence). CDR3 amino acids: CAWMRPLLNEKLFF. CDR3 DNA sequence: TGTGCCTGGATGCGACCTTTGTTAAATGAAAAACTGTTTTTT.

Sample share makes this clonotype medium-sized (0.01 to 0.1%). This chain uses TRBV14 with TRBJ2-4; TRBD1 or TRBD2 may be the D gene (5 bases each). Germline V gene lookup returns CDR1 SGHDN and CDR2 FVKESK. This CDR3 region has 16 residues. V was shortened by 1 base and J by 6 bases, with 16 bases between the two germline ends. This CDR3 is CASSQGPGPARNIQYF. The CDR3 DNA sequence: TGTGCCAGCAGCCAAGGTCCGGGACCCGCTAGAAACATTCAGTACTTC.